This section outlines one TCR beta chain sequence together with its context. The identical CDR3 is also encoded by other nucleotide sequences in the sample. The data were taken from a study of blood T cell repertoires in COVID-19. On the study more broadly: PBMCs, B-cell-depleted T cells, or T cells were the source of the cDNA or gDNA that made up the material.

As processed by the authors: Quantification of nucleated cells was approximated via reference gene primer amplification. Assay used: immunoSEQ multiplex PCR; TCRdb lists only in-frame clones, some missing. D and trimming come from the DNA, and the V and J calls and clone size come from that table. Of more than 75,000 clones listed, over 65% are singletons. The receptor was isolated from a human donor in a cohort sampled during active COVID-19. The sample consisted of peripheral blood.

For the CDR3, the DNA is TGTGCCAGTTCACTAGCGGAAGAGACCCAGTACTTC. Amino acid sequence: CASSLAEETQYF. V gene TRBV6-5 combines with J gene TRBJ2-5, with TRBD2 matching over 8 bases. The CDR3 is 12 amino acids. The V gene end was trimmed by 9 bases and the J gene end by 3 bases; junction bases not matched to a gene: 3. The germline V gene has CDR1 MNHEY and CDR2 SVGAGI.